Below are 19 T cell receptor beta chains sequenced from a single sample in a study of T cells in localized non-small cell lung cancer. Generated by immunoSEQ multiplex PCR, the TCRdb table keeps only in-frame clones and is missing some. The sample carries approximately 10,000 clones, roughly nine tenths recorded once. The sample in question was peripheral blood, obtained before any cancer treatment. The source is a male donor older than 55 with stage III lung adenocarcinoma.

The rearrangement links TRBV5-3 to TRBJ2-3; possibly TRBD1 for D (8 bases). TRBV5-3 is an ORF, with its function uncertain. The CDR3 spans 16 residues. Deletions cut 4 bases from V and 3 bases from J, with 18 bases between. CDR3 coding DNA: TGTGCCAGAAGCGCTCGGACAGGGAGGGAGACAGATACGCAGTATTTT. Translating it yields CARSARTGRETDTQYF.

The chain employs TRBV10-3 and TRBJ1-1, with 9 bases lining up with TRBD1. This CDR3 contains 17 residues. V shed 4 bases, J shed 4 bases, and the junction held 13 bases outside the gene matches. Germline lookup yields CDR1 ENHRY and CDR2 SYGVKD. Here the CDR3 reads CAISGSPGQGEGTEAFF. The DNA of the CDR3 is TGTGCCATCAGTGGCTCCCCGGGACAGGGAGAAGGCACTGAAGCTTTCTTT.

This chain connects TRBV11-3 to TRBJ2-1; 9 nucleotides line up with TRBD2. Germline lookup yields CDR1 SGHNT and CDR2 YENEEA. The V gene end was trimmed by 5 bases and the J gene end by 9 bases; junction bases not matched to a gene: 5. The CDR3 is 13 residues long. The DNA of the CDR3 is TGTGCCAGCAGCCGGACTAGCGCGGGTGAGCAGTTCTTC. Translating it yields CASSRTSAGEQFF.

This chain uses TRBV4-1 with TRBJ2-1; TRBD2 agrees at 8 bases. V lost 2 bases and J lost 8; bases outside the gene matches: 11. Germline-derived CDR1 and CDR2 are MGHRA and YSYEKL. The CDR3 is 16 residues long. The CDR3 is CASSQQAGVIIDEQFF. CDR3 sequence (DNA): TGCGCCAGCAGCCAACAAGCGGGAGTTATTATCGATGAGCAGTTCTTC.

The rearrangement uses TRBV9 and TRBJ2-3; TRBD1 aligns across 10 bases. Looked up from germline, CDR1 is SGDLS and CDR2 is YYNGEE. This CDR3 contains 16 residues. The ends lost 4 bases at V and 4 bases at J; junction bases unmatched: 9. The CDR3 bases are TGTGCCAGCAGCTCCCGACAGGGGGCCCTCGCAGATACGCAGTATTTT. Translated: CASSSRQGALADTQYF.

This clone was seen only a few times. The genes are TRBV2 and TRBJ2-3, with TRBD2 matching 8 bases. Germline assignment: CDR1 SNHLY and CDR2 FYNNEI. The CDR3 spans 14 residues. Germline trimming cut 9 bases from V and 4 bases from J; bases unmatched to any gene: 9. The CDR3 DNA sequence: TGTGCCAGTTTAGCGGGACGGGCAGCAGATACGCAGTATTTT. This codes for CASLAGRAADTQYF.

The V and J genes are TRBV14 and TRBJ1-1, with D tentatively TRBD1 (5 bases). Germline lookup yields CDR1 SGHDN and CDR2 FVKESK. There are 11 residues in the CDR3. Trimming left V 6 bases short and J 7 bases short, with 9 bases between. The CDR3 DNA is TGTGCCAGCAGGGGGCTCGGTGAAGCTTTCTTT. Its protein product is CASRGLGEAFF.

The chain joins TRBV7-8 to TRBJ1-5, with no clear D. Germline lookup yields CDR1 SGHVS and CDR2 FQNEAQ. The CDR3 has 13 residues. V lost 6 bases and J 4 bases, leaving 10 bases between the germline ends. The chain's CDR3 is CASRLAGNQPQHF. The CDR3 region has the DNA TGTGCCAGCAGGCTGGCCGGTAATCAGCCCCAGCATTTT.

The V call is TRBV30, the J call TRBJ2-1, with 7 bases lining up with TRBD2. V was clipped by 0 bases and J by 5 bases; unmatched bases: 7. The germline V gene has CDR1 GTSNPN and CDR2 SVGIG (reference sequence). CDR3 length: 15 residues. The CDR3 DNA reads TGTGCCTGGAGTGTTGACGTGGGAGGGGACAATGAGCAGTTCTTC. Its translation: CAWSVDVGGDNEQFF.

The chain carries TRBV14 and TRBJ2-7; a weak D match, TRBD2 (6 bases). The CDR3 runs 17 residues. Trimming removed 4 bases at V and 0 bases at J, with 19 bases between. Germline V gene data show CDR1 as SGHDN and CDR2 as FVKESK. The DNA of the CDR3 is TGTGCCAGCAGCCGCCTAAAAGGGACTGGGCTCTCCTACGAGCAGTACTTC. Amino acid sequence: CASSRLKGTGLSYEQYF.

This clone was observed once. J is TRBJ1-2 and V is TRBV19; D is possibly TRBD1 (6 bases). V shed 3 bases and J shed 5 bases, with 16 bases lying between them. In germline, CDR1 is LNHDA, CDR2 SQIVND (reference sequence). This CDR3 has 15 residues. The CDR3 nucleotides read TGTGCCAGTAGTATTGCCTCTACAGGGCTGTATGGCTACACCTTC. Its translation is CASSIASTGLYGYTF.

The chain employs TRBV5-1 and TRBJ2-3; the D gene is possibly TRBD2 (6 bases). This CDR3 region has 15 residues. Trimming removed 0 bases at V and 1 base at J, with 9 bases between. Per germline, CDR1 SGHRS and CDR2 YFSETQ. CDR3 DNA: TGCGCCAGCAGCTTGGTGGCTAGCGGCACAGATACGCAGTATTTT. Protein product: CASSLVASGTDTQYF.

The J gene is TRBJ2-2, the V gene TRBV30, with TRBD2 identical over 9 bases. The CDR3 sequence is 18 residues long. Unmatched junction bases numbered 16, after V lost 0 bases and J lost 8 bases. Germline-derived CDR1 and CDR2 are GTSNPN and SVGIG (reference sequence). CDR3 amino acids: CAWSVPLAGAPNWGELFF. CDR3 bases: TGTGCCTGGAGTGTACCCTTAGCGGGAGCCCCTAATTGGGGGGAGCTGTTTTTT.

J is TRBJ1-2 and V is TRBV5-8; 7 bases align to TRBD1. The V and J ends lost 0 bases and 4 bases, in that order; junction bases with no gene match: 9. Germline-derived CDR1 and CDR2 are SGHTS and YDEGEE. This CDR3 region has 16 residues. CDR3 sequence reads: CASSLDVHRGGYGYTF. CDR3 sequence (DNA): TGTGCCAGCAGCTTGGATGTTCACAGGGGTGGCTATGGCTACACCTTC.

V is TRBV7-2 and J is TRBJ2-1; 9 bases are a match to TRBD1. V lost 5 bases to trimming and J lost 8 bases; unmatched junction nucleotides: 10. The CDR3 totals 15 residues. Germline V lookup: CDR1 SGHTA, CDR2 FQGNSA. This chain's CDR3 is CASSPGQGEVDEQFF. In DNA, the CDR3 is TGTGCCAGCAGCCCGGGACAGGGCGAGGTGGATGAGCAGTTCTTC.

The CDR3 is CASSLGLGETQYF. CDR3 in DNA: TGTGCCAGCAGCTTAGGACTTGGAGAGACCCAGTACTTC. The chain is built from TRBV7-2 and TRBJ2-5; unclear D gene. Germline CDR1 SGHTA, CDR2 FQGNSA. The CDR3 sequence is 13 residues long. The V end lost 1 base, the J end lost 4 bases, and 7 bases lay between the germline ends.

This clone was counted between two and nine times. The chain uses TRBV27 and TRBJ2-7, with 8 bases that match TRBD2. The CDR3 extends over 15 amino acids. V gave up 5 bases and J gave up 4 bases; unmatched junction bases: 10. Germline V gene lookup returns CDR1 MNHEY and CDR2 SMNVEV (reference sequence). The CDR3 coding sequence is TGTGCCAGCAGTGGTCTAGCGGGTGGGGAGTACGAGCAGTACTTC. Amino acids: CASSGLAGGEYEQYF.

The chain has TRBV27 and TRBJ1-5, with a tentative D call TRBD1 (6 bases). Germline CDR1 MNHEY, CDR2 SMNVEV (reference sequence). V lost 6 bases and J 7 bases, leaving 13 bases between the germline ends. The CDR3 is 13 amino acids. CDR3 amino acids: CASSNRVGQPQHF. The CDR3 bases are TGTGCCAGCAGCAACAGGGTGGGCCAGCCCCAGCATTTT.

This chain links TRBV29-1 with TRBJ2-1; D not resolved. The CDR3 sequence is 13 residues long. Trimming removed 4 bases at V and 9 bases at J, with 16 bases between. Germline assignment: CDR1 SQVTM and CDR2 ANQGSEA. The CDR3 is CSVVYWGLGEQFF. The CDR3 nucleotides are TGCAGCGTTGTTTATTGGGGATTGGGTGAGCAGTTCTTC.